The source of this T cell receptor beta chain is a study of blood T cell repertoires in COVID-19. Study-wide context: Specimens from acute and convalescent COVID-19 originated in the United States, Italy and Spain. Sources were T cells, B-cell-depleted T cells, or PBMCs; the material itself was cDNA or gDNA.

V gave up 3 bases and J gave up 4 bases, with 21 bases separating them. The germline gives CDR1 SGDLS, CDR2 YYNGEE. This CDR3 comprises 17 residues. Per the authors' pipeline: Using reference gene primer amplification, nucleated cell counts were estimated. The method was immunoSEQ multiplex PCR; TCRdb's version includes in-frame clones alone and lacks a portion of them. V and J calls and clone size come straight from that table; D and trimming were deduced from the DNA. This table has about 220,000 clones, 80% to 85% appearing once. Sequenced: peripheral blood. The rearrangement uses TRBV9 and TRBJ2-3; D is perhaps TRBD2 (5 bases). The TCR comes from a woman younger than 45 who had recovered from COVID-19. The CDR3 nucleotides are TGTGCCAGCAGCGCAGCCCCGCTAGCCCTCGTGCCAGATACGCAGTATTTT. It codes for CASSAAPLALVPDTQYF.